This record covers a single TCR beta chain. What supplied the PBMCs was roughly 11 ml of fresh peripheral blood. Scientists amplified the TCR beta CDR3 regions from RNA transcripts. First-round RT-PCR with HTBI primers preceded a second-round multiplex PCR. TCRdb re-called the multiplex PCR reads with MiXCR, one entry per CDR3 protein. The profile shows 200,000 to 300,000 distinct CDR3 sequences, roughly 50% of them singletons. This entry belongs to a study of Graves' ophthalmopathy and Graves' hyperthyroidism. Germline V lookup: CDR1 SNHLY, CDR2 FYNNEI. The CDR3 loop spans 15 amino acids. The V and J ends lost 1 base and 4 bases, in that order; junction bases with no gene match: 6.

This chain links TRBV2 with TRBJ2-5; 7 nucleotides align to TRBD2. Sequencing used peripheral blood. The TCR sequence derives from an adult man with Graves' ophthalmopathy. Written as DNA, the CDR3 is TGTGCCAGCAGTGAAGGGACTGGCGGGAGAGAGACCCAGTACTTC. Its protein is CASSEGTGGRETQYF. Full variable domain (missing parts from reference TRBV2 and TRBJ2-5): EPEVTQTPSHQVTQMGQEVILRCVPISNHLYFYWYRQILGQKVEFLVSFYNNEISEKSEIFDDQFSVERPDGSNFTLKIRSTKLEDSAMYFCASSEGTGGRETQYFGPGTRLLVL.